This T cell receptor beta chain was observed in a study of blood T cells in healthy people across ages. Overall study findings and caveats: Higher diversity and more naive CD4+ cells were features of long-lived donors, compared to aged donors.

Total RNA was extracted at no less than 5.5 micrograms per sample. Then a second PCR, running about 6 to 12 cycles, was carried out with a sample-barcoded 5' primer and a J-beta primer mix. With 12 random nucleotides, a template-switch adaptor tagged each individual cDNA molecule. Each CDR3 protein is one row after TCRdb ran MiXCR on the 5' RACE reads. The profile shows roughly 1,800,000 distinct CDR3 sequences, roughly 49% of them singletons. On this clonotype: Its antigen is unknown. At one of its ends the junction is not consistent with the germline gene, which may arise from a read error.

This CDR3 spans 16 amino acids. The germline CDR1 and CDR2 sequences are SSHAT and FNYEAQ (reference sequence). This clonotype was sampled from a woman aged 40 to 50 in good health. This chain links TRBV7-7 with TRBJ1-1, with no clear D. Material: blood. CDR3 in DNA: TGTGCTAGCAGCCCTGCGCCGGCGGGCCTGAACACTGAAGCTTTCTTT. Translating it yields CASSPAPAGLNTEAFF.